This TCR beta chain was identified during a study of regulatory T cells in long-lasting Graves disease. CDR3 length: 15 amino acids. The ends were cut back, 4 bases at V and 1 base at J, with 14 bases in the middle. Germline CDR1 MNHEY, CDR2 SVGAGI. With respect to this clonotype: This sequence may be a read error, since a much larger clone differs from it by one base.

The time point here: newly diagnosed GD, antithyroid drugs for less than 3 months. Scientists built the TCR library using RNA that was extracted from PBMCs. Relying on iRepertoire HTBI primers and Arm-PCR of CDR3 regions, the team built TCR beta libraries. TCRdb recomputed calls from the multiplex PCR reads with MiXCR, one row per CDR3 protein. The data show about 400,000 distinct CDR3 sequences, roughly 15% seen once. The sequencing used peripheral blood mononuclear cells (PBMCs), collected at new diagnosis, from a patient treated with antithyroid drugs. The V call is TRBV6-5, the J call TRBJ2-7; D ambiguous. The receptor's source is a female donor with Graves disease. The CDR3 sequence: CASSSPGPASYEQYF. CDR3 DNA: TGTGCCAGCAGTTCCCCCGGCCCAGCTTCCTACGAGCAGTACTTC.